This T cell receptor beta chain is drawn from a study of vaccination effects on CD4 cells after COVID-19. TCRdb's copy holds only in-frame clones and misses some; the assay was immunoSEQ multiplex PCR. The profile covers about 74,000 clones, with roughly four fifths appearing a single time and about 2.1% taken by the ten largest. Germline V gives CDR1 SGHRS, CDR2 YFSETQ. The CDR3 loop spans 15 amino acids. Deletions cut 0 bases from V and 6 bases from J, with 14 bases between. Investigators separated out CD4+ T cells once approximately 10 days of culture had passed. The vaccine recipients had no prior SARS-CoV-2 infection, with negative nucleocapsid antibodies. Half of the medium was exchanged for IL-2 medium on both days 3 and 7. Comments on this clone: The antigen remains undetermined.

Sequencing was performed on CD4+ T cells from PBMCs cultured without peptide, taken before COVID-19 vaccination. The TCR originated in a human donor who received a COVID-19 vaccine. J is TRBJ2-3 and V is TRBV5-1, with D possibly TRBD2 on 6 matching bases. The CDR3 loop reads CASSLAGLKGDTQYF. DNA for the CDR3: TGCGCCAGCAGCTTGGCGGGACTTAAGGGGGATACGCAGTATTTT. Drawing the rest from reference TRBV5-1 and TRBJ2-3, the complete variable domain is KAGVTQTPRYLIKTRGQQVTLSCSPISGHRSVSWYQQTPGQGLQFLFEYFSETQRNKGNFPGRFSGRQFSNSRSEMNVSTLELGDSALYLCASSLAGLKGDTQYFGPGTRLTVL.